This T cell receptor (beta chain) was identified in a study of OX40 agonist ivuxolimab in advanced cancers. Study-wide background: Patients were given ivuxolimab, an antibody that agonizes OX40 (CD134). Patients got intravenous ivuxolimab at 0.01 to 10 mg/kg every 2 weeks.

Trimming cost V 4 bases and J 5 bases; bases outside gene matches: 8. The CDR3 runs to 17 residues. Germline assignment: CDR1 SGHTS and CDR2 YDEGEE. Sequencing used immunoSEQ multiplex PCR; TCRdb keeps in-frame clones, though not all of them. Here the sample spans approximately 50,000 clones, more than 75% being singletons. The source was CD4+ or CD8+ T cells sorted from blood, collected in a trial of the OX40 agonist ivuxolimab. The origin of this receptor is an adult with an advanced solid tumor such as melanoma, head and neck, liver or kidney cancer. The genes are TRBV5-8 and TRBJ2-5; TRBD2 agrees at 16 bases. This CDR3 reads CASSPGTSGRVTETQYF. The CDR3, as DNA: TGTGCCAGCAGCCCCGGGACTAGCGGGAGGGTGACGGAGACCCAGTACTTC.